Listed here are 20 T cell receptor beta chains from one sample, sequenced in a study of cytotoxic CD8 clonotypes in ibrutinib-treated CLL. Using immunoSEQ multiplex PCR, the repertoire was profiled, and TCRdb retains in-frame clones only, with some absent. The data show over 120,000 clones, approximately 80% seen once. The source was PBMCs, collected after 36 months of ibrutinib treatment. These receptors came from a human donor with chronic lymphocytic leukemia.

V usage is TRBV15 and J usage is TRBJ2-5; 9 nucleotides line up with TRBD1. CDR1 LNHNV and CDR2 YYDKDF come from the germline V gene (reference sequence). The CDR3 runs 13 residues. V lost 9 bases, J lost 5 bases, and 7 bases stayed unmatched. The CDR3 loop reads CATKTGGLETQYF. CDR3 sequence (DNA): TGTGCCACGAAGACAGGGGGGCTGGAGACCCAGTACTTC.

This sequence joins TRBV5-1 and TRBJ2-3; the match to TRBD2 covers 8 bases. Trimming removed 4 bases from V and 0 bases from J; junction bases left unmatched: 4. The CDR3 is 15 amino acids. The germline V gene encodes CDR1 SGHRS and CDR2 YFSETQ. CDR3 nucleotide sequence: TGCGCCAGCAGCCCGGGACTAGTAAGCACAGATACGCAGTATTTT. As protein: CASSPGLVSTDTQYF.

The chain has TRBV6-5 and TRBJ2-7, with D maybe TRBD1 (6 bases). The germline gives CDR1 MNHEY, CDR2 SVGAGI. The CDR3 totals 14 residues. The ends were cut back, 3 bases at V and 1 base at J, with 10 bases in the middle. The CDR3 loop reads CASSYYQGSYEQYF. Written as DNA, the CDR3 is TGTGCCAGCAGTTATTATCAGGGGTCCTACGAGCAGTACTTC.

The chain recombines TRBV27 with TRBJ1-1; D unclear. This CDR3 contains 13 residues. The germline V and J ends were trimmed by 1 base and 7 bases, with 10 bases remaining between them. Per germline, CDR1 MNHEY and CDR2 SMNVEV (reference sequence). CDR3 nucleotide sequence: TGTGCCAGCAGTTTATTGGCTGAGGGTGAAGCTTTCTTT. Its protein is CASSLLAEGEAFF.

In this sample, this clone turned up once. The J gene is TRBJ1-5, the V gene TRBV30, with a tentative D call TRBD1 (5 bases). Germline V CDR1 and CDR2: GTSNPN, SVGIG (reference sequence). The CDR3 totals 13 residues. The V end was cut by 3 bases, the J end by 7 bases, with 13 bases between. This CDR3 is CAWSLLRDQPQHF. In nucleotides, the CDR3 is TGTGCCTGGAGCCTCCTGAGGGACCAGCCCCAGCATTTT.

The chain couples TRBV28 to TRBJ1-2; 9 nucleotides align to TRBD1. Per the germline V gene, CDR1 is MDHEN and CDR2 is SYDVKM. Losses at the gene ends were 8 bases for V and 5 bases for J; bases not matched to a gene: 6. This CDR3 has 13 amino acids. The CDR3 region has the DNA TGTGCCAGCGGGCCGGGACAGGGATATGGCTACACCTTC. Amino acids: CASGPGQGYGYTF.

V usage is TRBV12-2 and J usage is TRBJ2-7; TRBD1, the table's D call, was not compared with the DNA. TRBV12-2 is a pseudogene locus. The CDR3 is 12 amino acids. CDR3 protein: CASRWGPGEQYF. In nucleotides, the CDR3 is TGTGCAAGTCGCTGGGGGCCAGGAGAGCAGTACTTC.

As DNA, the CDR3 is TGCAGTGCTAGTATTGGCTACGAGCAGTACTTC. The encoded protein is CSASIGYEQYF. This chain links TRBV20-1 with TRBJ2-7; D gene unclear. Trimming shortened V by 3 bases and J by 3 bases, and 6 bases separated the two germline ends. The CDR3 sequence is 11 residues long. Germline V gives CDR1 DFQATT, CDR2 SNEGSKA (reference sequence).

The CDR3 region is CSVVARLAGTYNEQFF. CDR3 nucleotides: TGCAGCGTTGTGGCCCGACTAGCGGGGACCTACAATGAGCAGTTCTTC. This chain connects TRBV29-1 to TRBJ2-1; 11 bases fit TRBD2. This CDR3 has 16 amino acids. The J segment lost 2 bases and the V segment lost 4 bases, leaving 7 bases of the junction unmatched. The germline V gene encodes CDR1 SQVTM and CDR2 ANQGSEA.

The chain recombines TRBV30 with TRBJ1-6, with 8 bases lining up with TRBD1. Germline V CDR1 and CDR2: GTSNPN, SVGIG (reference sequence). The CDR3 extends over 15 amino acids. V trimming: 3 bases; J trimming: 5 bases; junction bases outside the gene matches: 6. CDR3 sequence: CAWRDPGQDNSPLHF. As DNA, the CDR3 is TGTGCCTGGAGAGACCCGGGACAGGATAATTCACCCCTCCACTTT.

The rearrangement joins TRBV2 to TRBJ1-2, with 7 bases identical to TRBD1. Germline CDR1 is SNHLY and CDR2 is FYNNEI. This CDR3 spans 15 amino acids. V was pared by 2 bases and J by 7 bases, with 10 bases of the junction left unmatched. CDR3 loop: CASSEFGAQGGGYTF. The CDR3 bases are TGTGCCAGCAGTGAATTTGGCGCCCAGGGGGGTGGCTACACCTTC.

V and J are TRBV7-6 and TRBJ1-2, with D perhaps TRBD1 (6 bases). Germline assignment: CDR1 SGHVS and CDR2 FNYEAQ. This CDR3 has 13 amino acids. V shed 5 bases and J shed 4 bases, with 11 bases lying between them. The CDR3 region has the DNA TGTGCCAGCAGCCCACAGGGCTTCTATGGCTACACCTTC. Translation: CASSPQGFYGYTF.

The V call is TRBV5-1, the J call TRBJ1-1; D is undetermined. Deletions cut 4 bases from V and 1 base from J, with 11 bases between. The CDR3 spans 14 residues. The germline gives CDR1 SGHRS, CDR2 YFSETQ. In DNA, the CDR3 is TGCGCCAGCAGCATCACCCCATCGAACACTGAAGCTTTCTTT. It codes for CASSITPSNTEAFF.

This clone has only a few counts. The V call is TRBV6-5, the J call TRBJ2-2, with D hard to call. Trimming took off 0 bases at V and 6 bases at J, with 5 bases between the two ends. The CDR3 is 13 residues long. Germline CDR1 MNHEY, CDR2 SVGAGI. CDR3 in DNA: TGTGCCAGCAGTTACTCTGGACCCGGGGAGCTGTTTTTT. Translation gives CASSYSGPGELFF.

In its sample, this clone was seen a few times. This chain links TRBV5-6 with TRBJ2-1; D perhaps matches TRBD2 (6 bases). CDR1 is SGHDT, CDR2 YYEEEE, per germline. Trimming removed 0 bases from V and 5 bases from J, with 12 bases in between. The CDR3 is 15 residues long. Here the CDR3 reads CASSLGLAGNNEQFF. CDR3 coding DNA: TGTGCCAGCAGCTTGGGTTTGGCGGGAAACAATGAGCAGTTCTTC.

The chain carries TRBV18 and TRBJ1-5, with D unclear. The CDR3 sequence is 12 residues long. The germline gives CDR1 KGHSH, CDR2 LQKENI. Deletions cut 4 bases from V and 5 bases from J, with 6 bases between. The DNA of the CDR3 is TGTGCCAGCTCACAATCGGATCAGCCCCAGCATTTT. Amino acids: CASSQSDQPQHF.

This chain uses TRBV2 with TRBJ2-5; 8 bases align to TRBD1. The CDR3 extends over 13 amino acids. CDR1 is SNHLY and CDR2 is FYNNEI in the germline V gene. Trimming cost V 6 bases and J 10 bases; bases outside gene matches: 10. CDR3 sequence reads: CASSRGLVSGQYF. The CDR3 DNA follows: TGTGCCAGCAGCAGGGGGCTCGTGAGTGGCCAGTACTTC.

The chain is built from TRBV6-6 and TRBJ2-7, with TRBD2 matching over 12 bases. The CDR3 totals 13 residues. J was trimmed by 7 bases and V by 6 bases; bases with no gene match: 4. Germline V gene sequence: CDR1 MNHNY, CDR2 SVGAGI (reference sequence). The CDR3 DNA follows: TGTGCCAGCAGGGGACTAGCGGGCCCGGAGCAGTACTTC. It codes for CASRGLAGPEQYF.

This rearrangement joins TRBV4-2 to TRBJ1-2; D perhaps matches TRBD1 (5 bases). Germline CDR1 LGHNA, CDR2 YNFKEQ. Trimming cost V 2 bases and J 5 bases, with 15 bases left between them. This CDR3 region has 15 residues. CDR3: CASSQTDGQGYGYTF. DNA of the CDR3: TGTGCCAGCAGCCAAACGGACGGGCAGGGATATGGCTACACCTTC.

The chain uses TRBV7-2 and TRBJ2-7; D ambiguous. Germline CDR1 is SGHTA and CDR2 is FQGNSA. Trimming cost V 2 bases and J 3 bases, with 14 bases left between them. The CDR3 has 15 residues. The CDR3 DNA reads as TGTGCCAGCAGCTTACGGGCCATCATGGACTACGAGCAGTACTTC. Protein: CASSLRAIMDYEQYF.